A selection of T cell receptor beta chains follows, all from one sample in a study of identical twins. TCRdb analysed the 5' RACE reads with MiXCR anew, one entry per CDR3 protein. This repertoire shows some 330,000 distinct CDR3 sequences, approximately 9.1% found once; its top ten account for 8% to 10%. The sample was naive T cells sorted from blood. All receptors derive from a woman aged 45 to 65 in good health. The CDR3 runs from the conserved cysteine through the conserved F or W. A D gene is named only where the DNA matches it firmly. Clone size is not always given. Where it is, it says once, few, many or a class for expanded clones.

few TRBD1 TRBJ2-4 TRBV5-1 CASRGQGKNIQYF TGCGCCAGCCGTGGACAGGGTAAAAACATTCAGTACTTC
- TRBD1 TRBJ2-3 TRBV20-1 CSAADRGTTDTQYF TGCAGTGCGGCCGACAGGGGTACCACAGATACGCAGTATTTT
- - TRBJ2-7 TRBV9 CASSVVVLGEQYF TGTGCCAGCAGCGTAGTTGTGCTGGGCGAGCAGTACTTC
many - TRBJ2-3 TRBV5-1 CASSFPGLGTDTQYF TGCGCCAGCAGCTTTCCGGGACTTGGCACAGATACGCAGTATTTT
- - TRBJ2-5 TRBV7-7 CASSLGVVGETQYF TGTGCCAGCAGCCTAGGGGTGGTAGGAGAGACCCAGTACTTC
- TRBD1 TRBJ1-6 TRBV2 CATSLRGWNSPLHF TGTGCCACGTCCCTCAGGGGGTGGAATTCACCCCTCCACTTT
many - TRBJ1-5 TRBV11-2 CASSLVTGQPQHF TGTGCCAGCAGCTTAGTCACGGGTCAGCCCCAGCATTTT
few TRBD2 TRBJ2-1 TRBV6-2/TRBV6-3 CASSYSRREGINEQFF TGTGCCAGCAGTTACTCAAGGCGGGAGGGAATCAATGAGCAGTTCTTC
few - TRBJ1-5 TRBV20-1 CSARDRRSNQPQHF TGCAGTGCTAGAGATAGGAGGAGCAATCAGCCCCAGCATTTT
- TRBD1 TRBJ2-5 TRBV7-9 CASSARTGGVETQYF TGTGCCAGCAGCGCCCGGACAGGGGGCGTCGAGACCCAGTACTTC
few - TRBJ2-7 TRBV7-9 CASSFKAEQYF TGTGCCAGCAGCTTTAAAGCTGAGCAGTACTTC
many - TRBJ2-3 TRBV5-1 CASTDGNTQYF TGCGCCAGCACAGACGGGAATACGCAGTATTTT
- TRBD2 TRBJ2-7 TRBV6-5 CASSHERERSEQYF TGTGCCAGCAGCCACGAGCGGGAGAGAAGCGAGCAGTACTTC
many - TRBJ2-1 TRBV20-1 CSARGLGARGGSSYNEQFF TGCAGTGCTAGAGGTCTGGGGGCTCGGGGCGGGAGCTCCTACAATGAGCAGTTCTTC
few - TRBJ1-4 TRBV6-1 CASIWGQIAPNEKLFF TGTGCCAGCATATGGGGCCAGATAGCGCCGAATGAAAAACTGTTTTTT
few - TRBJ2-7 TRBV18 CASSPLSYSAGYEQYF TGTGCCAGCTCACCCTTAAGTTATAGCGCCGGCTACGAGCAGTACTTC
- - TRBJ1-2 TRBV5-1 CASSLETGRAGGYTF TGCGCCAGCAGCCTAGAAACAGGGCGCGCGGGGGGCTACACCTTC
few - TRBJ1-1 TRBV12-3/TRBV12-4 CASSWGAGTWTEAFF TGTGCCAGCAGTTGGGGGGCAGGGACGTGGACTGAAGCTTTCTTT
- - TRBJ1-1 TRBV20-1 CSARSTAGRAEAFF TGCAGTGCTAGATCGACAGCGGGTAGGGCTGAAGCTTTCTTT
- - TRBJ1-1 TRBV6-5 CASSYRNTTEAFF TGTGCCAGCAGTTACCGAAATACAACTGAAGCTTTCTTT
once TRBD1 TRBJ1-6 TRBV5-1 CASSKETGTANSPLHF TGCGCCAGCAGCAAGGAGACCGGGACAGCTAATTCACCCCTCCACTTT
many TRBD1 TRBJ1-5 TRBV4-1 CASSQPTGDNQPQHF TGCGCCAGCAGCCAGCCGACAGGGGACAATCAGCCCCAGCATTTT
- - TRBJ2-1 TRBV30 CAWRPKQVGHEQFF TGTGCCTGGAGACCAAAGCAGGTTGGGCATGAGCAGTTCTTC
many TRBD2 TRBJ2-1 TRBV27 CASSWVGAGGDNEQFF TGTGCCAGCAGTTGGGTCGGGGCGGGAGGGGACAATGAGCAGTTCTTC
- TRBD1 TRBJ2-4 TRBV19 CASSIPGGLAKNIQYF TGTGCCAGTAGTATTCCAGGGGGCCTAGCCAAAAACATTCAGTACTTC
- TRBD1 TRBJ1-2 TRBV30 CAWSVGTGDYGYTF TGTGCCTGGAGTGTGGGGACAGGGGATTATGGCTACACCTTC
- - TRBJ2-7 TRBV5-1 CASSLVQGEQYF TGCGCCAGCAGCTTGGTGCAGGGCGAGCAGTACTTC
many TRBD1 TRBJ1-4 TRBV27 CASSLWGGTVATNEKLFF TGTGCCAGCAGTTTATGGGGGGGGACAGTTGCAACTAATGAAAAACTGTTTTTT
few - TRBJ2-1 TRBV24-1 CATSDLRVSYNEQFF TGTGCCACCAGTGATTTGCGTGTCTCCTACAATGAGCAGTTCTTC
many - TRBJ2-3 TRBV10-2 CASRLSTDTQYF TGCGCCAGTAGACTTAGCACAGATACGCAGTATTTT
many - TRBJ2-2 TRBV6-1 CASSPLRGTGELFF TGTGCCAGCAGCCCACTTCGGGGCACCGGGGAGCTGTTTTTT
few - TRBJ2-1 TRBV7-9 CASSRRVGSYNEQFF TGTGCCAGCAGCCGAAGGGTAGGCTCCTACAATGAGCAGTTCTTC
- - TRBJ2-7 TRBV7-8 CASRKLAGHEQYF TGTGCCAGCAGGAAACTAGCTGGCCACGAGCAGTACTTC
few - TRBJ1-4 TRBV18 CASSTTGTYTTNEKLFF TGTGCCAGCTCAACAACGGGGACCTACACAACTAATGAAAAACTGTTTTTT
- TRBD2 TRBJ2-1 TRBV20-1 CVGKRENNEQFF TGCGTGGGCAAGCGGGAGAACAATGAGCAGTTCTTC
few - TRBJ2-2 TRBV6-5 CASTRGGTGELFF TGTGCCAGCACTAGAGGGGGGACCGGGGAGCTGTTTTTT
- - TRBJ1-5 TRBV2 CASSPGTMGNQPQHF TGTGCCAGCAGTCCCGGGACAATGGGCAATCAGCCCCAGCATTTT
few TRBD2 TRBJ2-5 TRBV4-1 CASSQRVAGGETQYF TGCGCCAGCAGCCAGAGGGTAGCGGGAGGAGAGACCCAGTACTTC
- TRBD2 TRBJ2-2 TRBV24-1 CATSDPGLAGGPDTGELFF TGTGCCACCAGTGATCCGGGACTAGCGGGAGGGCCTGACACCGGGGAGCTGTTTTTT
few - TRBJ1-2 TRBV12-3/TRBV12-4 CASSSGTLGNYGYTF TGTGCCAGCAGCTCCGGGACCTTGGGTAACTATGGCTACACCTTC
- TRBD2 TRBJ2-3 TRBV6-2/TRBV6-3 CATTGLAGTDTQYF TGTGCCACGACGGGACTAGCGGGGACAGATACGCAGTATTTT
- - TRBJ1-1 TRBV6-1 CASSTSGGMNTEAFF TGTGCCAGCAGTACGTCTGGGGGGATGAACACTGAAGCTTTCTTT
- - TRBJ2-3 TRBV5-1 CASSPTEPSTDTQYF TGCGCCAGCAGCCCCACCGAACCGAGCACAGATACGCAGTATTTT
- - TRBJ2-1 TRBV2 CATTRGNEQFF TGTGCCACAACGAGGGGAAATGAGCAGTTCTTC
- - TRBJ2-3 TRBV10-3 CAISDSDGGTDTQYF TGTGCCATCAGTGATAGTGATGGGGGCACAGATACGCAGTATTTT
few - TRBJ2-3 TRBV5-1 CASSLRDGGDTQYF TGCGCCAGCAGCTTGCGGGACGGTGGAGATACGCAGTATTTT
- - TRBJ2-1 TRBV6-5 CASRIDGGPRSNEQFF TGTGCCAGCAGAATAGACGGGGGGCCTCGGTCCAATGAGCAGTTCTTC